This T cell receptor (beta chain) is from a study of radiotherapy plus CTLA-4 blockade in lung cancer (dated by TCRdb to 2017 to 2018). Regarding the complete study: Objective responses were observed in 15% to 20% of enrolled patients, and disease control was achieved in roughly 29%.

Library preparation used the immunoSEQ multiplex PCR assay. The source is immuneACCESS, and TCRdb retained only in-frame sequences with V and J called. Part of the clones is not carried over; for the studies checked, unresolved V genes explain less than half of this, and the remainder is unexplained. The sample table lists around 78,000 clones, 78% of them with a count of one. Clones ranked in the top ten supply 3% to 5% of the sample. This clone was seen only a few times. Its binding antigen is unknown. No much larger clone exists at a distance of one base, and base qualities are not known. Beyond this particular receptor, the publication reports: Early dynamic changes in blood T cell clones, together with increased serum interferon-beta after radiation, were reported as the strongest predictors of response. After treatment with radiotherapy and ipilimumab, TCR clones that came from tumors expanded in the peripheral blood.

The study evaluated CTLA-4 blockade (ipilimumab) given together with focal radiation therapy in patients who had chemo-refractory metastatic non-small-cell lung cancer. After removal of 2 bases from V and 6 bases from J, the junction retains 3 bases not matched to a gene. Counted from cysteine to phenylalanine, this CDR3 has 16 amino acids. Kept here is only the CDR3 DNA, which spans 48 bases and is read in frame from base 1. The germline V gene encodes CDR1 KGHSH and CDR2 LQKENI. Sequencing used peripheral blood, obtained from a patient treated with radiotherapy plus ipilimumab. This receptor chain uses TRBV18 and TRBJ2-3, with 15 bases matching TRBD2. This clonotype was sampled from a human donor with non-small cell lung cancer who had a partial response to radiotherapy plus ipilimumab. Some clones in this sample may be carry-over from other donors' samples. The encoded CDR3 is CASSPGLAGGKDTQYF. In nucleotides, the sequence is TGTGCCAGCTCACCAGGACTAGCGGGGGGGAAGGATACGCAGTATTTT.